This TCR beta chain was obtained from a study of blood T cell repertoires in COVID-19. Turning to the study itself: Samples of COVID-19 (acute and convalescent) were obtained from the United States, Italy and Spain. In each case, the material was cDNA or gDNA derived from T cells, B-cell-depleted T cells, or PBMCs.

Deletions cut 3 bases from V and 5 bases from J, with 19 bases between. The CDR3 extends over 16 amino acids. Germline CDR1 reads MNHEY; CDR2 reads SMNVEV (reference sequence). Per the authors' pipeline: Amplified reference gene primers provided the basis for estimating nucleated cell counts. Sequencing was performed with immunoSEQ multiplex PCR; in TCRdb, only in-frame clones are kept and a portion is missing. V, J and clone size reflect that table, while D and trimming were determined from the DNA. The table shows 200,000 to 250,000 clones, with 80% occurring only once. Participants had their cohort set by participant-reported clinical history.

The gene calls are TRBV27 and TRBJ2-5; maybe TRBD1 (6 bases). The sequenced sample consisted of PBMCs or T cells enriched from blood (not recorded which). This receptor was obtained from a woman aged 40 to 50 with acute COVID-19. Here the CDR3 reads CASSFTSRGIGETQYF. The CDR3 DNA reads TGTGCCAGCAGTTTTACGTCCAGGGGAATAGGGGAGACCCAGTACTTC.